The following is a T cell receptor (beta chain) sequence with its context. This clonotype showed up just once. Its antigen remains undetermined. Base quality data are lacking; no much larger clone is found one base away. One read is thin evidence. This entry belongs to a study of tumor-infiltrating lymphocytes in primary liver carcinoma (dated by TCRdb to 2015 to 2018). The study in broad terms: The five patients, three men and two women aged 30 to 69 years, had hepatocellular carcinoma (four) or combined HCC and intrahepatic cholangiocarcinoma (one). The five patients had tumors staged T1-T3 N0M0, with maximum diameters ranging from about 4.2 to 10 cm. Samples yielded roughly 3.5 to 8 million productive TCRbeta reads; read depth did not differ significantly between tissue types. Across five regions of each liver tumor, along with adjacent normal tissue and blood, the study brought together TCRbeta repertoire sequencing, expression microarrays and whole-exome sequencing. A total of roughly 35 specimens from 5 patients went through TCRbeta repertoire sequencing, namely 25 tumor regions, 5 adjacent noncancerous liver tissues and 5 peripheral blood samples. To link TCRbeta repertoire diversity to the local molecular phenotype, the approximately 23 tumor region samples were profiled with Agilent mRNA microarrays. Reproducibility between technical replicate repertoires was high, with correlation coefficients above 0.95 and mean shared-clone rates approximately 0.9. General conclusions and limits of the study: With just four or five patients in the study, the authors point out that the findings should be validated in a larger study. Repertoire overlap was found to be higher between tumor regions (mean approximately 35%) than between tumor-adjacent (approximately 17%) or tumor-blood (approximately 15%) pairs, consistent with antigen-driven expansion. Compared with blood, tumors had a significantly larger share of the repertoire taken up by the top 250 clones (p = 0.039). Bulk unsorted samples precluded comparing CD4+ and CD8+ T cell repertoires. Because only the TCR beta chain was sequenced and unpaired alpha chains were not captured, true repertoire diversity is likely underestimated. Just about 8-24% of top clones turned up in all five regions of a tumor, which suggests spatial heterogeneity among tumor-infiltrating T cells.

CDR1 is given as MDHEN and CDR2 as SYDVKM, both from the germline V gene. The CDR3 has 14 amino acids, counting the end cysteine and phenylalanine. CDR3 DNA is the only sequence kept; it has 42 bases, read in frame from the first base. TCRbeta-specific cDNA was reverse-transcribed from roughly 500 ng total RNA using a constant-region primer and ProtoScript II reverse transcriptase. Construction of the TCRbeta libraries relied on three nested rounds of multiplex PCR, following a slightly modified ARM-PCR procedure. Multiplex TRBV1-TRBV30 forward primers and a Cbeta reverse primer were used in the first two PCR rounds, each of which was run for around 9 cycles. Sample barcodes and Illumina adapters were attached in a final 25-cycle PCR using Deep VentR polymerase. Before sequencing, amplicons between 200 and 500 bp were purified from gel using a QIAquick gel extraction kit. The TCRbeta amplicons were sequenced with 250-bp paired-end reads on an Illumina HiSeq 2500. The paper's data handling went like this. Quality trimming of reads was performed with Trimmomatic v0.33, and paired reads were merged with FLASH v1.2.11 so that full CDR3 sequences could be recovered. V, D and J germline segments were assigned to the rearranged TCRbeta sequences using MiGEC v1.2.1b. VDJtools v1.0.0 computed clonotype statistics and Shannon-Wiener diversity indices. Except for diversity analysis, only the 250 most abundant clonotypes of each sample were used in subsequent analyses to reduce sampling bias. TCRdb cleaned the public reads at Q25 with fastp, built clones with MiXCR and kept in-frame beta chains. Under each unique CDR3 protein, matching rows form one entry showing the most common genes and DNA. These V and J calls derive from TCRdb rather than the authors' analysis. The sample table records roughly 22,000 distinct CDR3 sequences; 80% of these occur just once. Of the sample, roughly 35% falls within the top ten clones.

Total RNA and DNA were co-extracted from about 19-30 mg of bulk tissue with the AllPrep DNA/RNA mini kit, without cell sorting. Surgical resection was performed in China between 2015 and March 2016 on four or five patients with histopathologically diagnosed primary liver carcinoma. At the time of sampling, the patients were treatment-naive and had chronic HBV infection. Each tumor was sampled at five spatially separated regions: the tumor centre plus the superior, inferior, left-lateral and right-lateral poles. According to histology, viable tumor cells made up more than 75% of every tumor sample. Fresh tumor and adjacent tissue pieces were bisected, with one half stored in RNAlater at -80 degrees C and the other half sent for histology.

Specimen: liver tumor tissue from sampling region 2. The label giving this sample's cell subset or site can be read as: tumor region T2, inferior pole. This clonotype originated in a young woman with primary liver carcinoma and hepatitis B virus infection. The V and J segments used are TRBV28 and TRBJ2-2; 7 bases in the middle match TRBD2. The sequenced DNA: TGTGCTAGCTATAAGCGGGGATATGACGGGGAGCTGTTTTTT. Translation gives CASYKRGYDGELFF.